The source of this T cell receptor (beta chain) is a study of T cells after posttransplantation cyclophosphamide. Study-wide results and limits: Skin or GI-infiltrating T cells shared few TRB sequences with blood. After PTCy, TRB diversity resembled that of CNI/methotrexate controls. Later post-transplant blood repertoires were often dominated by donor CD8+ memory clones.

Germline V lookup: CDR1 SGHVS, CDR2 FQNEAQ. Trimming removed 5 bases at V and 4 bases at J, with 11 bases between. This CDR3 spans 14 amino acids. The repertoire was sequenced with immunoSEQ multiplex PCR; TCRdb's copy has only in-frame clones and lacks some. The table lists 40,000 to 45,000 clones, with no singletons. This clone was observed at least ten times. Its antigen is unknown. The chain couples TRBV7-8 to TRBJ2-2; D is uncertain. This receptor was identified in a middle-aged man in good health, CMV-negative, and a related stem cell transplant donor. Specimen: PBMCs. This CDR3 reads CASSPTWATGELFF. In DNA, the CDR3 is TGTGCCAGCAGCCCCACATGGGCCACCGGGGAGCTGTTTTTT. The full variable domain, in which reference TRBV7-8 and TRBJ2-2 provide the parts outside the CDR3, is GAGVSQSPRYKVAKRGQDVALRCDPISGHVSLFWYQQALGQGPEFLTYFQNEAQLDKSGLPSDRFFAERPEGSVSTLKIQRTQQEDSAVYLCASSPTWATGELFFGEGSRLTVL.